The entry below gives a single T cell receptor beta chain sequence along with its context. This entry comes from a study of T cells after yellow fever vaccination. For the study at large: The authors prepared low-cell-number fractions using SMART-Seq v4 Ultra Low Input. Study-level results: Compared with primary, the secondary response was weaker and peaked at day 5, not 15.

Researchers made TCR cDNA using 5'RACE template switching, and this step added a universal primer site and UMIs. One entry per CDR3 protein, called by TCRdb with MiXCR from the 5' RACE reads. The sample shows 96,000 or so distinct CDR3 sequences, approximately 8.4% of them seen only once. Germline assignment: CDR1 MDHEN and CDR2 SYDVKM. Unmatched junction bases numbered 11, after V lost 4 bases and J lost 2 bases. The CDR3 is made up of 17 amino acids. The chain combines TRBV28 with TRBJ2-7; 10 bases map to TRBD2. Sequencing was performed on CD8+ T cells not binding an NS4B(214-222) dextramer, sorted from PBMCs, taken roughly 14 days after the first yellow fever vaccination. The receptor was isolated from a man between 18 and 29 years old who received the YFV17D yellow fever vaccine. CDR3 in DNA: TGTGCCAGCAGTTCGATTACCCGGACTAGCGGCCCCTACGAGCAGTACGTC. As protein: CASSSITRTSGPYEQYV.